The subject of this entry is one TCR beta chain. This record comes from a study of T cells expressing NK-cell markers. Overall study context: Seven sequenced donors out of eight were HCMV-seropositive, one seronegative.

Using the 5' RACE reads, TCRdb records one entry per CDR3 protein without DNA. The listing records about 380,000 distinct CDR3 sequences. Germline V lookup: CDR1 SNHLY, CDR2 FYNNEI. This CDR3 contains 12 residues. J is TRBJ2-5 and V is TRBV2; TCRdb selects TRBD2, and the lack of DNA leaves this call unchecked. The source is a man between 18 and 69 years old in good health. Sequenced: blood T cells: a sorted CD56 or NKG2C T cell subset, CD4+ or CD8+ T cells, or bulk PBMC T cells (not recorded which). CDR3 in amino acids: CASKLVEKTQYF.